This T cell receptor (beta chain) comes out of a study of blood T cell dynamics during melanoma immunotherapy. CDR1 is WSHSY and CDR2 is SAAADI in the germline V gene. The J segment lost 7 bases and the V segment lost 10 bases, leaving 18 bases of the junction unmatched. CDR3 length: 16 amino acids. As for time point: pre-treatment baseline. Patients had no prior systemic cancer treatment, immunosuppressants or other active cancers. Sequenced by immunoSEQ multiplex PCR; TCRdb stores in-frame clones only, minus some. The sample yields 7,000 or so clones, roughly 80% seen once. The material sequenced was blood, taken from a patient treated with checkpoint blockade. This chain uses TRBV10-2 with TRBJ2-2, with 7 bases that match TRBD1. This receptor was identified in a human donor with melanoma. CDR3 residues: CAISTGLRGRVGELFF. The DNA of the CDR3 is TGCGCCATTTCGACAGGGTTAAGGGGGAGAGTCGGGGAGCTGTTTTTT.